These 2 T cell receptor beta chains originate from one sample sequenced in a study of blood T cells in healthy people across ages. Next came a second PCR, run for about 6 to 12 cycles, which used a sample-barcoded 5' primer along with a J-beta primer mix. One entry per CDR3 protein, called by TCRdb with MiXCR from the 5' RACE reads. This sample has roughly 900,000 distinct CDR3 sequences, with 25% to 30% found just once. Sequencing was done on a sample of blood. The receptors come from a woman over 75 in good health.

This clonotype was counted many times. The CDR3 loop is CSATDKSSYEQYF. Written as DNA, the CDR3 is TGCAGTGCTACAGACAAGAGCTCCTACGAGCAGTACTTC. The chain couples TRBV20-1 to TRBJ2-7; D uncertain. From germline, CDR1 is DFQATT and CDR2 SNEGSKA (reference sequence). V dropped 4 bases and J dropped 0 bases, with 10 bases sitting between them. The CDR3 covers 13 residues.

The chain couples TRBV5-1 to TRBJ2-2; tentatively, D is TRBD1 (5 bases). The CDR3 spans 16 residues. Germline loops: CDR1 SGHRS, CDR2 YFSETQ. Trimming removed 3 bases at V and 0 bases at J, with 12 bases between. The chain's CDR3 is CASSSSGPPNTGELFF. CDR3 sequence (DNA): TGCGCCAGCAGCTCATCAGGGCCCCCGAACACCGGGGAGCTGTTTTTT.